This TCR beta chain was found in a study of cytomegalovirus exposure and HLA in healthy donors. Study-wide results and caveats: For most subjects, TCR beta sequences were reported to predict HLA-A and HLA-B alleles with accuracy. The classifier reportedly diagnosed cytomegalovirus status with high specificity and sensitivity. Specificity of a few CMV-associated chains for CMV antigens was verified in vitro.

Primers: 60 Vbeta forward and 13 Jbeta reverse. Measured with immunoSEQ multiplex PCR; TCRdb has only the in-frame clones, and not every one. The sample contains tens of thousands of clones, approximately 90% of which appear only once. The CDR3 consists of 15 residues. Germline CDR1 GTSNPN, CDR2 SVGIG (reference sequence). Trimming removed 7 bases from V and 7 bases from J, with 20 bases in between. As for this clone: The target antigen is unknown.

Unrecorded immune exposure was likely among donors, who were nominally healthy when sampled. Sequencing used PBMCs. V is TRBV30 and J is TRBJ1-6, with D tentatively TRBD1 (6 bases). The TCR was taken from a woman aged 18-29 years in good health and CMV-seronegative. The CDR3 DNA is TGTGCCTACAAAATCGCCGGGACACAAAATTCACCCCTCCACTTT. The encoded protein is CAYKIAGTQNSPLHF.